Listed below are T cell receptor beta chains from one sample, sequenced in a study of naive and memory T cell subsets. TCRdb processed the UMI-ligation and nested PCR reads anew with MiXCR; each CDR3 protein has one entry. The sample records about 90,000 distinct CDR3 sequences, over 9% being singletons. The sequencing sample was made of naive CD4+ T cells from blood. The origin of the receptors is a human donor in good health. The CDR3 runs from the conserved cysteine through the conserved F or W. The order of the fields is clone size, D gene, V gene, J gene, CDR3 DNA, CDR3 protein. A D gene is named only where the DNA matches it firmly. Clone size is stated in some rows and not others, as once, few, many or a class when expanded.

clone_size: few
d_call: NA
v_call: TRBV18
j_call: TRBJ1-3
cdr3_nt: TGTGCCAGCTCACCATCGGTCTCTGGAAACACCATATATTTT
cdr3_aa: CASSPSVSGNTIYF

clone_size: few
d_call: NA
v_call: TRBV6-2/TRBV6-3
j_call: TRBJ1-1
cdr3_nt: TGTGCCAGCAGTACCAGCGGGATGAACACTGAAGCTTTCTTT
cdr3_aa: CASSTSGMNTEAFF

clone_size: NA
d_call: NA
v_call: TRBV30
j_call: TRBJ2-4
cdr3_nt: TGTGCCTGGAGTGTACATTACACATTAGCCAAAAACATTCAGTACTTC
cdr3_aa: CAWSVHYTLAKNIQYF

clone_size: NA
d_call: NA
v_call: TRBV7-2
j_call: TRBJ2-3
cdr3_nt: TGTGCCAGCAGCCTAAGGGGGTATAACCCTAGCACAGATACGCAGTATTTT
cdr3_aa: CASSLRGYNPSTDTQYF

clone_size: many
d_call: NA
v_call: TRBV7-3
j_call: TRBJ2-1
cdr3_nt: TGTGCCAGCAGCTTAAATGAGGTGAATGAGCAGTTCTTC
cdr3_aa: CASSLNEVNEQFF

clone_size: few
d_call: NA
v_call: TRBV4-1
j_call: TRBJ1-5
cdr3_nt: TGCGCCAGCAGCCAAGACAGGACGGGTCAGCCCCAGCATTTT
cdr3_aa: CASSQDRTGQPQHF

clone_size: few
d_call: NA
v_call: TRBV6-2/TRBV6-3
j_call: TRBJ2-5
cdr3_nt: TGTGCCAGCAAGGCCAACGTTCCAGTACTTCAAGAGACCCAGTACTTC
cdr3_aa: CASKANVPVLQETQYF

clone_size: NA
d_call: TRBD1
v_call: TRBV6-2/TRBV6-3
j_call: TRBJ2-4
cdr3_nt: TGTGCCAGCAGTATTGGGACAGGGAGAGGAAACATTCAGTACTTC
cdr3_aa: CASSIGTGRGNIQYF

clone_size: few
d_call: TRBD2
v_call: TRBV24-1
j_call: TRBJ2-7
cdr3_nt: TGTGCCACCCTCCGGACTAGCAAAGAGCAGTACTTC
cdr3_aa: CATLRTSKEQYF

clone_size: few
d_call: TRBD1
v_call: TRBV24-1
j_call: TRBJ2-1
cdr3_nt: TGTGCCACCAGTGACCGGGACAGACGCTCCTACAATGAGCAGTTCTTC
cdr3_aa: CATSDRDRRSYNEQFF

clone_size: many
d_call: NA
v_call: TRBV29-1
j_call: TRBJ2-2
cdr3_nt: TGCAGCGTTGGGACAGTATACACCGGGGAGCTGTTTTTT
cdr3_aa: CSVGTVYTGELFF

clone_size: NA
d_call: TRBD2
v_call: TRBV9
j_call: TRBJ2-3
cdr3_nt: TGTGCCAGCAGCGTAACTAGCGGGGGGGTTACCACAGATACGCAGTATTTT
cdr3_aa: CASSVTSGGVTTDTQYF

clone_size: few
d_call: NA
v_call: TRBV9
j_call: TRBJ1-5
cdr3_nt: TGTGCCAGCAGCGTAGAGGAGACAATCGTTCAAAGGCAGCCCCAGCATTTT
cdr3_aa: CASSVEETIVQRQPQHF

clone_size: many
d_call: TRBD2
v_call: TRBV20-1
j_call: TRBJ2-1
cdr3_nt: TGCAGTGCTAGTCGAGCGGGGGGGACGTACAATGAGCAGTTCTTC
cdr3_aa: CSASRAGGTYNEQFF

clone_size: NA
d_call: NA
v_call: TRBV13
j_call: TRBJ1-2
cdr3_nt: TGTGCCAGCAGCTTAGGCGGACAGTGGAACTATGGCTACACCTTC
cdr3_aa: CASSLGGQWNYGYTF

clone_size: NA
d_call: TRBD2
v_call: TRBV5-4
j_call: TRBJ2-7
cdr3_nt: TGTGCCAGCAGCTTTAGCGGGGGTGCCTACGAGCAGTACTTC
cdr3_aa: CASSFSGGAYEQYF

clone_size: few
d_call: TRBD2
v_call: TRBV7-3
j_call: TRBJ2-5
cdr3_nt: TGTGCCAGCAGCTCAGGACTAGCGGGGATCCAAGAGACCCAGTACTTC
cdr3_aa: CASSSGLAGIQETQYF

clone_size: many
d_call: TRBD2
v_call: TRBV19
j_call: TRBJ2-7
cdr3_nt: TGTGCCAGTAATCCCAGCGGACTAGTCAGCTACGAGCAGTACTTC
cdr3_aa: CASNPSGLVSYEQYF

clone_size: many
d_call: NA
v_call: TRBV4-3
j_call: TRBJ1-1
cdr3_nt: TGCGCCAGCAGCCGCCGGGACCCTTACACTGAAGCTTTCTTT
cdr3_aa: CASSRRDPYTEAFF

clone_size: NA
d_call: NA
v_call: TRBV27
j_call: TRBJ1-2
cdr3_nt: TGTGCCAGCAGCCAGAACAGCCCGCCCTATGGCTACACCTTC
cdr3_aa: CASSQNSPPYGYTF

clone_size: NA
d_call: NA
v_call: TRBV15
j_call: TRBJ2-7
cdr3_nt: TGTGCCACCAGCAGAGCGGGACAAGCCTACGAGCAGTACTTC
cdr3_aa: CATSRAGQAYEQYF

clone_size: many
d_call: NA
v_call: TRBV5-4
j_call: TRBJ2-7
cdr3_nt: TGTGCCAGCAGCTTACCCGACAGATACGAGCAGTACTTC
cdr3_aa: CASSLPDRYEQYF

clone_size: NA
d_call: NA
v_call: TRBV12-3/TRBV12-4
j_call: TRBJ2-2
cdr3_nt: TGTGCCAGCAAAAGAGGGGTGAACACCGGGGAGCTGTTTTTT
cdr3_aa: CASKRGVNTGELFF

clone_size: NA
d_call: NA
v_call: TRBV20-1
j_call: TRBJ2-3
cdr3_nt: TGCAGTGCTTTAAGGGGGGTCACAGATACGCAGTATTTT
cdr3_aa: CSALRGVTDTQYF

clone_size: few
d_call: NA
v_call: TRBV20-1
j_call: TRBJ2-3
cdr3_nt: TGCAGTGCTAGAATCCCGGCTAGCACAGATACGCAGTATTTT
cdr3_aa: CSARIPASTDTQYF

clone_size: few
d_call: TRBD1
v_call: TRBV6-2/TRBV6-3
j_call: TRBJ2-4
cdr3_nt: TGTGCCAGCAGTCACCCGGGACAGGGAAACATTCAGTACTTC
cdr3_aa: CASSHPGQGNIQYF

clone_size: NA
d_call: TRBD2
v_call: TRBV20-1
j_call: TRBJ2-7
cdr3_nt: TGCAGTGCTAGAGATGCCCGACTAGCGGGGGGCCGAAGGTACGAGCAGTACTTC
cdr3_aa: CSARDARLAGGRRYEQYF

clone_size: many
d_call: TRBD2
v_call: TRBV19
j_call: TRBJ2-3
cdr3_nt: TGTGCCAGCGCTCTAGCGGGGGGGGCTCTCGGGACAGATACGCAGTATTTT
cdr3_aa: CASALAGGALGTDTQYF

clone_size: NA
d_call: NA
v_call: TRBV28
j_call: TRBJ2-3
cdr3_nt: TGTGCCAGCAGTTTATGGACAGGATCCAGCACAGATACGCAGTATTTT
cdr3_aa: CASSLWTGSSTDTQYF

clone_size: NA
d_call: NA
v_call: TRBV6-6
j_call: TRBJ2-7
cdr3_nt: TGTGCCAGCAAAAAGCAGGGATCCTACGGGCAGTACTTC
cdr3_aa: CASKKQGSYGQYF

clone_size: many
d_call: TRBD2
v_call: TRBV28
j_call: TRBJ2-1
cdr3_nt: TGTGCCAGCAGTCCCGGGACTAGCGGGAGCGGGGAGCAGTTCTTC
cdr3_aa: CASSPGTSGSGEQFF

clone_size: NA
d_call: TRBD1
v_call: TRBV7-2
j_call: TRBJ1-1
cdr3_nt: TGTGCCAGCAGCTTCAGGGGGGGTAATTCTGAAGCTTTCTTT
cdr3_aa: CASSFRGGNSEAFF

clone_size: many
d_call: TRBD1
v_call: TRBV15
j_call: TRBJ1-6
cdr3_nt: TGTGCCACCAGCAGTCGGACAGGAAAATCACCCCTCCACTTT
cdr3_aa: CATSSRTGKSPLHF

clone_size: few
d_call: TRBD1
v_call: TRBV23-1
j_call: TRBJ2-2
cdr3_nt: TGCGCCAGCAGTGCTCGGGACAGGGGGCCGACCGGGGAGCTGTTTTTT
cdr3_aa: CASSARDRGPTGELFF

clone_size: NA
d_call: NA
v_call: TRBV2
j_call: TRBJ2-7
cdr3_nt: TGTGCCAGCAGAGGCCAAGCGGCCTACGAGCAGTACTTC
cdr3_aa: CASRGQAAYEQYF

clone_size: many
d_call: NA
v_call: TRBV3-1
j_call: TRBJ2-1
cdr3_nt: TGTGCCAGCAGCCGGCGGGGAAACTACAATGAGCAGTTCTTC
cdr3_aa: CASSRRGNYNEQFF

clone_size: few
d_call: TRBD1
v_call: TRBV30
j_call: TRBJ2-3
cdr3_nt: TGTGCCTGGAGTGTCGCTCGGACAGGGGGCTCTTCAGATACGCAGTATTTT
cdr3_aa: CAWSVARTGGSSDTQYF

clone_size: NA
d_call: NA
v_call: TRBV24-1
j_call: TRBJ2-1
cdr3_nt: TGTGCCACCAGTGACGCCGACAGGAATGAGCAGTTCTTC
cdr3_aa: CATSDADRNEQFF

clone_size: many
d_call: NA
v_call: TRBV29-1
j_call: TRBJ2-5
cdr3_nt: TGCAGCCTTATTGTACGTTCGGCCGCGGTGAAGGAGACCCAGTACTTC
cdr3_aa: CSLIVRSAAVKETQYF

clone_size: few
d_call: NA
v_call: TRBV4-1
j_call: TRBJ1-6
cdr3_nt: TGCGCCAGCAGCCAAGTCCCTGGGGATAATTCACCCCTCCACTTT
cdr3_aa: CASSQVPGDNSPLHF

clone_size: NA
d_call: NA
v_call: TRBV12-3/TRBV12-4
j_call: TRBJ2-3
cdr3_nt: TGTGCCAGCAGTTTACGAAGCACAGATACGCAGTATTTT
cdr3_aa: CASSLRSTDTQYF

clone_size: NA
d_call: TRBD1
v_call: TRBV20-1
j_call: TRBJ1-6
cdr3_nt: TGCAGTGCTAGGGACAGGGTAAATTCACCCCTCCACTTT
cdr3_aa: CSARDRVNSPLHF

clone_size: few
d_call: NA
v_call: TRBV7-2
j_call: TRBJ2-1
cdr3_nt: TGTGCCAGCAGCGTTGACCGGGGTCACAATGAGCAGTTCTTC
cdr3_aa: CASSVDRGHNEQFF

clone_size: few
d_call: NA
v_call: TRBV4-3
j_call: TRBJ2-7
cdr3_nt: TGCGCCAGCAGCCAAGACGGGAGTGGCGCGCGCGAGCAGTACTTC
cdr3_aa: CASSQDGSGAREQYF

clone_size: many
d_call: TRBD2
v_call: TRBV5-1
j_call: TRBJ2-3
cdr3_nt: TGCGCCAGCAGCCTGGATACTAGCGGGCCCACAGATACGCAGTATTTT
cdr3_aa: CASSLDTSGPTDTQYF

clone_size: NA
d_call: NA
v_call: TRBV20-1
j_call: TRBJ1-1
cdr3_nt: TGCAGTGCTAGGAAGAGCGTGGTCACTGAAGCTTTCTTT
cdr3_aa: CSARKSVVTEAFF

clone_size: NA
d_call: TRBD2
v_call: TRBV12-3/TRBV12-4
j_call: TRBJ2-1
cdr3_nt: TGTGCCAGCAGTTTAGAGGCTAGCGGGATTCTCGGTGAGCAGTTCTTC
cdr3_aa: CASSLEASGILGEQFF

clone_size: few
d_call: NA
v_call: TRBV29-1
j_call: TRBJ2-7
cdr3_nt: TGCAGCGTCGGTAACCCCCAACGGGGTCTATACGAGCAGTACTTC
cdr3_aa: CSVGNPQRGLYEQYF

clone_size: NA
d_call: NA
v_call: TRBV14
j_call: TRBJ1-1
cdr3_nt: TGTGCCAGCAGCCTCGGACAGAGCACTGAAGCTTTCTTT
cdr3_aa: CASSLGQSTEAFF

clone_size: NA
d_call: NA
v_call: TRBV4-3
j_call: TRBJ1-6
cdr3_nt: TGCGCCAGCAGCAAAGACGGGACAATTAATTCACCCCTCCACTTT
cdr3_aa: CASSKDGTINSPLHF

clone_size: NA
d_call: TRBD1
v_call: TRBV18
j_call: TRBJ1-1
cdr3_nt: TGTGCCAGCTCACCTTCCCGACAGGGGTGGAACACTGAAGCTTTCTTT
cdr3_aa: CASSPSRQGWNTEAFF

clone_size: NA
d_call: TRBD1
v_call: TRBV12-3/TRBV12-4
j_call: TRBJ2-3
cdr3_nt: TGTGCCAGCAGTGACACAGGGGGCACAGATACGCAGTATTTT
cdr3_aa: CASSDTGGTDTQYF

clone_size: many
d_call: NA
v_call: TRBV9
j_call: TRBJ2-7
cdr3_nt: TGTGCCAGCAGCGTAGACGAAGCGAGAACCTACGAGCAGTACTTC
cdr3_aa: CASSVDEARTYEQYF

clone_size: few
d_call: TRBD1
v_call: TRBV6-2/TRBV6-3
j_call: TRBJ1-5
cdr3_nt: TGTGCCAGCAGCCCGACAGGGAAGAGCAATCAGCCCCAGCATTTT
cdr3_aa: CASSPTGKSNQPQHF

clone_size: many
d_call: TRBD2
v_call: TRBV5-5
j_call: TRBJ2-1
cdr3_nt: TGTGCCAGCAGCTTTTTTCCGGGGGGGCCTTATGAGCAGTTCTTC
cdr3_aa: CASSFFPGGPYEQFF

clone_size: NA
d_call: TRBD2
v_call: TRBV20-1
j_call: TRBJ2-7
cdr3_nt: TGCAGTGCTCGGCGAGCGGGGGGGCTTTACGAGCAGTACTTC
cdr3_aa: CSARRAGGLYEQYF

clone_size: NA
d_call: TRBD1
v_call: TRBV11-2
j_call: TRBJ2-1
cdr3_nt: TGTGCCAGCAGCGTAATAACAGGGGTCCCCTACAATGAGCAGTTCTTC
cdr3_aa: CASSVITGVPYNEQFF

clone_size: many
d_call: NA
v_call: TRBV11-2
j_call: TRBJ2-3
cdr3_nt: TGTGCCAGCAGCTTGTCGGACACTCGTCGGACGCAGTATTTT
cdr3_aa: CASSLSDTRRTQYF